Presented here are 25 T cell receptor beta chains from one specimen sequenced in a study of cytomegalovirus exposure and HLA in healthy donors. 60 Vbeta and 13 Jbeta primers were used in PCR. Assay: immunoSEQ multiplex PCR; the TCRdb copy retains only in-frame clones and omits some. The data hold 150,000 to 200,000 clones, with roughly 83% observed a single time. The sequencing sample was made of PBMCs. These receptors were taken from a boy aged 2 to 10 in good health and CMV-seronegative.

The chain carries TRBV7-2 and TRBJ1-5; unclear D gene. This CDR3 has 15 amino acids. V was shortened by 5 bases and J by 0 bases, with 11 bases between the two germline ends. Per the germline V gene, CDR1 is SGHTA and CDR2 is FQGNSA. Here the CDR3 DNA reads TGTGCCAGCAGCGCCGGAGGGATTAGCAATCAGCCCCAGCATTTT. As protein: CASSAGGISNQPQHF. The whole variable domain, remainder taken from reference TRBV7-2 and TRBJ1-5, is GAGVSQSPSNKVTEKGKDVELRCDPISGHTALYWYRQSLGQGLEFLIYFQGNSAPDKSGLPSDRFSAERTGGSVSTLTIQRTQQEDSAVYLCASSAGGISNQPQHFGDGTRLSIL.

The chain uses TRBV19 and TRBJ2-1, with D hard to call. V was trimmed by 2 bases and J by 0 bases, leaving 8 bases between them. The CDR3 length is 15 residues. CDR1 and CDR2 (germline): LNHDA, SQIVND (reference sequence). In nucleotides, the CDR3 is TGTGCCAGTAGTATAACACCCATCTCCTACAATGAGCAGTTCTTC. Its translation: CASSITPISYNEQFF. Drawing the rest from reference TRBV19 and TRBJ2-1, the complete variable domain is DGGITQSPKYLFRKEGQNVTLSCEQNLNHDAMYWYRQDPGQGLRLIYYSQIVNDFQKGDIAEGYSVSREKKESFPLTVTSAQKNPTAFYLCASSITPISYNEQFFGPGTRLTVL.

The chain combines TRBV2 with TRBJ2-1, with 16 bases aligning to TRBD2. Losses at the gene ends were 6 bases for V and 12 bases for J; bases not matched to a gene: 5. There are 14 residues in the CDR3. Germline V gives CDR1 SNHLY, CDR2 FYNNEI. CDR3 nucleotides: TGTGCCAGCAGGAAGGGACTAGCGGGAGGGGGGCAGTTCTTC. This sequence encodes CASRKGLAGGGQFF.

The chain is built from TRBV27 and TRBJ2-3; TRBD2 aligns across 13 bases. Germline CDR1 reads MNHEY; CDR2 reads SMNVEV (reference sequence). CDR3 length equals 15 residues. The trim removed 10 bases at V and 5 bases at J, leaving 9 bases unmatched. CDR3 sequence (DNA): TGTGCCACCCTGGGACTAGCGGGACGTCGAGATACGCAGTATTTT. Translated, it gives CATLGLAGRRDTQYF.

The CDR3 spells CAWTPDRIGNGYTF. CDR3 nucleotides: TGTGCCTGGACCCCGGACAGGATTGGTAATGGCTACACCTTC. This rearrangement joins TRBV30 to TRBJ1-2; 7 positions agree with TRBD1. This CDR3 comprises 14 residues. Trimming removed 4 bases from V and 6 bases from J; junction bases left unmatched: 11. CDR1 and CDR2 from the germline V gene are GTSNPN and SVGIG (reference sequence). The whole variable domain, filled in from reference TRBV30 and TRBJ1-2, reads SQTIHQWPATLVQPVGSPLSLECTVEGTSNPNLYWYRQAAGRGLQLLFYSVGIGQISSEVPQNLSASRPQDRQFILSSKKLLLSDSGFYLCAWTPDRIGNGYTFGSGTRLTVV.

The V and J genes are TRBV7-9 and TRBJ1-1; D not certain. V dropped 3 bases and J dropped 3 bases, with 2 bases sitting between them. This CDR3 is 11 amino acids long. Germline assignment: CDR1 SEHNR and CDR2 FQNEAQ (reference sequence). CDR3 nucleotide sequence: TGTGCCAGCAGCTTCGACACTGAAGCTTTCTTT. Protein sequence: CASSFDTEAFF.

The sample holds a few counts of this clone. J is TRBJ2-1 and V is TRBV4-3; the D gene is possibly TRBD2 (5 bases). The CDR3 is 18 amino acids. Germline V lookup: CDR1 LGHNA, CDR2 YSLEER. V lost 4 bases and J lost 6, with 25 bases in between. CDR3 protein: CASSLATGINVNRNEQFF. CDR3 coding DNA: TGCGCCAGCAGCCTCGCCACCGGGATTAACGTAAATCGCAATGAGCAGTTCTTC.

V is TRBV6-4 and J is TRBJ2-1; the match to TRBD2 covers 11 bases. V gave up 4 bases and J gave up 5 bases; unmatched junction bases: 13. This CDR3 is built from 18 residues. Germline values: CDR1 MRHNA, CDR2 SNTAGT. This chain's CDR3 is CASSVVEIPGLADNEQFF. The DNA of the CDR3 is TGTGCCAGCAGTGTTGTTGAAATCCCGGGACTAGCGGACAATGAGCAGTTCTTC.

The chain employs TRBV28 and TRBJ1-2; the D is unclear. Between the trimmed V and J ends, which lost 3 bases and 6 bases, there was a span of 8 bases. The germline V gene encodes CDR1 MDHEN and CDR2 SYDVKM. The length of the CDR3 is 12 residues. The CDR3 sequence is CASSFGWDGYTF. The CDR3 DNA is TGTGCCAGCAGTTTCGGGTGGGATGGCTACACCTTC.

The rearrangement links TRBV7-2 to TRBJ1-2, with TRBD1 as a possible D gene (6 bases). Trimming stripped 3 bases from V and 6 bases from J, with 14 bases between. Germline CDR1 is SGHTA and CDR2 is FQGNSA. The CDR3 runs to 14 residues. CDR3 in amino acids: CASSFPGVVHGYTF. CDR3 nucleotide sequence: TGTGCCAGCAGCTTCCCAGGGGTGGTCCATGGCTACACCTTC.

The CDR3 sequence is CASSHRVDTEAFF. CDR3 DNA: TGTGCCAGTAGCCACAGGGTTGACACTGAAGCTTTCTTT. The chain links TRBV19 to TRBJ1-1; possibly TRBD1 for D (6 bases). The CDR3 length is 13 residues. Trimming left V 6 bases short and J 3 bases short, with 11 bases between. Germline V lookup: CDR1 LNHDA, CDR2 SQIVND (reference sequence).

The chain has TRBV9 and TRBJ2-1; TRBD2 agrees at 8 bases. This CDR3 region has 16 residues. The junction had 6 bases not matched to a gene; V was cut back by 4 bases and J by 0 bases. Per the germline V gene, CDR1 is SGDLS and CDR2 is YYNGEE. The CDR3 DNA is TGTGCCAGCAGCCCCCCAGCGGGAGCCTCCTACAATGAGCAGTTCTTC. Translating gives CASSPPAGASYNEQFF.

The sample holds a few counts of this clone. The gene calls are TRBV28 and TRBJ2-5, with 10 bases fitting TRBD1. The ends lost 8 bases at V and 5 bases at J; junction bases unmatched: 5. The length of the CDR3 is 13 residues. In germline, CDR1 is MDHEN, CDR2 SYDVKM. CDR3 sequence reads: CASGRDRGETQYF. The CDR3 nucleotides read TGTGCCAGCGGCCGGGACAGGGGCGAGACCCAGTACTTC.

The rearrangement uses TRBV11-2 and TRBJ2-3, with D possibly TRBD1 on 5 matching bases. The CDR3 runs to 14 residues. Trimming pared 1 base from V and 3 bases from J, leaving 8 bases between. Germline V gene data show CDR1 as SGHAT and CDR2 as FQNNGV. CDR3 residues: CASSLATVTDTQYF. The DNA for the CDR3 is TGTGCCAGCAGCTTAGCGACAGTTACAGATACGCAGTATTTT.

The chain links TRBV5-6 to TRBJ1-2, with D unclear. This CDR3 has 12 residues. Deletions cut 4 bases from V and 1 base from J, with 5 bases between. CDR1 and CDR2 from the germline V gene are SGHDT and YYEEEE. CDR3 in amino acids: CASSRSNYGYTF. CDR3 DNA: TGTGCCAGCAGCCGGAGTAACTATGGCTACACCTTC.

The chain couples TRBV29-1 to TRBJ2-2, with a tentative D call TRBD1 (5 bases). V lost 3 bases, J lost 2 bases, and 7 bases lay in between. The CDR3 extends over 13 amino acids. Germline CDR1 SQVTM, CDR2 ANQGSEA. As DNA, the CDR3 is TGCAGCGTTGACAGGGCAAACACCGGGGAGCTGTTTTTT. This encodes CSVDRANTGELFF.

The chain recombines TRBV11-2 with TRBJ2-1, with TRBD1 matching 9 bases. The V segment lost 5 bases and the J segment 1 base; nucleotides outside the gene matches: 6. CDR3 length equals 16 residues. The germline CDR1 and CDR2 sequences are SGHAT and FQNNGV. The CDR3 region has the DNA TGTGCCAGCAGCCGGGGGGACAGGGCATCCTACAATGAGCAGTTCTTC. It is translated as CASSRGDRASYNEQFF.

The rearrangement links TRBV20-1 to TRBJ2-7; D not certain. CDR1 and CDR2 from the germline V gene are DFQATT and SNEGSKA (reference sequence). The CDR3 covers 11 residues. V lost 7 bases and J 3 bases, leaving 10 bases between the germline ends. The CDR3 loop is CSVRSGYEQYF. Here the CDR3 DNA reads TGCAGTGTTCGGTCGGGCTACGAGCAGTACTTC.

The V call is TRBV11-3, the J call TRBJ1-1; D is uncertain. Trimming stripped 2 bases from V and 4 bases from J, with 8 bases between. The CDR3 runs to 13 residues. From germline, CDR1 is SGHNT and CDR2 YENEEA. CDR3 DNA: TGTGCCAGCAGCTTATACCCAGGCACTGAAGCTTTCTTT. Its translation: CASSLYPGTEAFF.

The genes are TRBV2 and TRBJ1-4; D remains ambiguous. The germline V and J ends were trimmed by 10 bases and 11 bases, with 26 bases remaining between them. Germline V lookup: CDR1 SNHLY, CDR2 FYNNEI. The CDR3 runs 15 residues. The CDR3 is CATPREGTSGRKLFF. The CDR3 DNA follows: TGTGCCACCCCGCGAGAGGGAACCTCAGGACGGAAACTGTTTTTT.

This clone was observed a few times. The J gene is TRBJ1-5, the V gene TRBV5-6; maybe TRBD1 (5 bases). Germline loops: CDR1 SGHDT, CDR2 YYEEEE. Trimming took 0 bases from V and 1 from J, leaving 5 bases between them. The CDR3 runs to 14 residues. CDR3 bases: TGTGCCAGCAGCTTGGGACAGAGCAATCAGCCCCAGCATTTT. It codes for CASSLGQSNQPQHF.

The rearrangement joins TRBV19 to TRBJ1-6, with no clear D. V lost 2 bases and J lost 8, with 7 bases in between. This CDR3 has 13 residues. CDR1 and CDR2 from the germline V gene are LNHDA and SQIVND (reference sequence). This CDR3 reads CASSILEDSPLHF. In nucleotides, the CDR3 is TGTGCCAGTAGTATATTGGAGGATTCACCCCTCCACTTT.

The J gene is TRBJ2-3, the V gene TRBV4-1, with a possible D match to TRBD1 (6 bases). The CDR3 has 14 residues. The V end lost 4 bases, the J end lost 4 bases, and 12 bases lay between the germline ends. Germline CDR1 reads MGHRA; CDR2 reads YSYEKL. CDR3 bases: TGCGCCAGCAGCCTTTTACAGGGTGCAGATACGCAGTATTTT. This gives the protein CASSLLQGADTQYF.

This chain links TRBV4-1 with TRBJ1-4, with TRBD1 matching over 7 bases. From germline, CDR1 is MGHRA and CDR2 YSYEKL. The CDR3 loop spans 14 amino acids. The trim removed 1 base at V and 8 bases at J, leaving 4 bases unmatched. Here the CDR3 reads CASSQARGEEKLFF. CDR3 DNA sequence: TGCGCCAGCAGCCAAGCCAGGGGGGAAGAAAAACTGTTTTTT.

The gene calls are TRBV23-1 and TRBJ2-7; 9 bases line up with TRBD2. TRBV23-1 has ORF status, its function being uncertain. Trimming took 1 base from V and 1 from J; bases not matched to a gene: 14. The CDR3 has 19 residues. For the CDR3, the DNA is TGCGCCAGCAGTCAATGGGGGGGAGGTCGAGCGGGAGGTTCCTACGAGCAGTACTTC. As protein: CASSQWGGGRAGGSYEQYF.